This T cell receptor beta chain was sequenced during a study of Ad26.COV2.S vaccination and SARS-CoV-2 variants. Study information: Donor got 5x10^10 or 1x10^11 viral particles of Ad26.COV2.S.

The germline CDR1 and CDR2 sequences are SGHTA and FQGNSA. This CDR3 contains 16 residues. V dropped 5 bases and J dropped 4; count of bases not matched to a gene: 12. About this clone itself: No antigen is known for it.

Assay used: immunoSEQ multiplex PCR; TCRdb lists only in-frame clones, some missing. Among some 290,000 clones, over 80% were seen once, and the ten largest hold 2% to 2.5%. Broader study findings: Vaccine and placebo recipients had similar non-spike TCR breadth. Following vaccination, spike-specific CD8+ and CD4+ T cell responses reportedly exhibited substantial breadth.

Treatment meaning: some 19 received Ad26.COV2.S at low or high dose, single or two shots; roughly five received placebo; per-sample allocation not given. Material that was analyzed had been drawn on day 63 after the first vaccine or placebo injection. The chain links TRBV7-2 to TRBJ1-2; 8 positions match TRBD1. The sequence was collected from a person aged 18 to 65 who received the Ad26.COV2.S COVID-19 vaccine or a placebo. The specimen was peripheral blood, collected in a trial of Ad26.COV2.S vaccine versus placebo. The CDR3 is CASSQRSGQGGYGYTF. CDR3 in DNA: TGTGCCAGCAGCCAACGAAGCGGACAGGGCGGCTATGGCTACACCTTC.